Presented here are 3 T cell receptor beta chains from one specimen sequenced in a study of shared T cell receptors in the human thymus. Profiled with immunoSEQ multiplex PCR; TCRdb holds only in-frame clones, not every one. Counted here are some 660,000 clones, more than 70% occurring once; the ten biggest clones make up 0.0094%. The data also belong to a second study, concerning human thymus T cells.

The source material was thymocytes. The receptors stem from a boy in the first two years of life with a congenital heart defect.

The chain combines TRBV7-9 with TRBJ2-7, with D possibly TRBD2 on 6 matching bases. Trimming pared 0 bases from V and 4 bases from J, leaving 19 bases between. The CDR3 length is 17 residues. CDR1 and CDR2 from the germline V gene are SEHNR and FQNEAQ (reference sequence). The CDR3 reads CASSLAWGDGRWYEQYF. CDR3 sequence (DNA): TGTGCCAGCAGCTTAGCGTGGGGGGACGGTAGGTGGTACGAGCAGTACTTC.

The rearrangement joins TRBV30 to TRBJ2-5, with 12 bases aligning to TRBD2. This CDR3 has 15 amino acids. Germline trimming cut 2 bases from V and 2 bases from J; bases unmatched to any gene: 3. The germline V gene has CDR1 GTSNPN and CDR2 SVGIG (reference sequence). CDR3 amino acids: CAWSHLAGGQETQYF. The DNA of the CDR3 is TGTGCCTGGAGTCATCTAGCGGGGGGGCAAGAGACCCAGTACTTC.

The J gene is TRBJ1-5, the V gene TRBV23-1; 12 bases align to TRBD1. TRBV23-1 is reported as an ORF; its role is uncertain. The CDR3 consists of 18 residues. V trimming: 4 bases; J trimming: 0 bases; junction bases outside the gene matches: 7. The CDR3 spells CASSPRDRGPYSNQPQHF. The DNA of the CDR3 is TGCGCCAGCAGTCCCCGGGACAGGGGGCCTTATAGCAATCAGCCCCAGCATTTT.